This TCR beta chain was sequenced in a study of cytomegalovirus exposure and HLA in healthy donors. About the study: The use of the same platform for the approximately 110 validation repertoires and the 600 to 800 first-cohort repertoires was reported by a later analysis. Overall study results and limits: Most observed TCR sequences were rare, whereas some public TCRs were detected in many donors. Per published reports, the classifier diagnosed cytomegalovirus status with high specificity and sensitivity.

J gave up 5 bases and V 0 bases, and 6 bases lay outside the gene matches. Germline V gene data show CDR1 as SGHRS and CDR2 as YFSETQ. There are 16 residues in the CDR3. TCRdb's table, derived via immunoSEQ multiplex PCR, lists solely in-frame clones and lacks some. The table has 65,000 to 75,000 clones, around 92% seen once; the top ten hold roughly 5%. With respect to this clone: Its cognate antigen is unknown.

The genes are TRBV5-1 and TRBJ2-1; 9 nucleotides match TRBD2. The source of this sequence is a young man in good health and CMV-seropositive. Sequencing input: PBMCs. The CDR3 region is CASSLVAGVGNNEQFF. The CDR3 DNA reads TGCGCCAGCAGCTTGGTAGCGGGAGTAGGGAACAATGAGCAGTTCTTC.